This T cell receptor beta chain was observed in a study of early T cells in non-severe SARS-CoV-2 infection. The sample holds a few counts of this clonotype. One entry per CDR3 protein results from TCRdb running MiXCR on the 5' RACE reads. The profile shows under 85,000 distinct CDR3 sequences, around 10% of them singletons. Trimming took 7 bases from V and 7 from J, leaving 19 bases between them. The CDR3 has 14 residues. The V gene's germline CDR1 is MNHEY and CDR2 SMNVEV (reference sequence). This receptor was obtained from an adult who was a healthcare worker with PCR-confirmed SARS-CoV-2 infection or an uninfected control (not recorded which). The donor label of this sample is uncertain. Sequenced material: whole blood, taken at baseline. The chain joins TRBV27 to TRBJ1-1; a possible D gene is TRBD1 (6 bases). CDR3 DNA: TGTGCCAGCACCCCGTGGGGGGGCGCGGATGAAGCTTTCTTT. Encoded protein: CASTPWGGADEAFF.